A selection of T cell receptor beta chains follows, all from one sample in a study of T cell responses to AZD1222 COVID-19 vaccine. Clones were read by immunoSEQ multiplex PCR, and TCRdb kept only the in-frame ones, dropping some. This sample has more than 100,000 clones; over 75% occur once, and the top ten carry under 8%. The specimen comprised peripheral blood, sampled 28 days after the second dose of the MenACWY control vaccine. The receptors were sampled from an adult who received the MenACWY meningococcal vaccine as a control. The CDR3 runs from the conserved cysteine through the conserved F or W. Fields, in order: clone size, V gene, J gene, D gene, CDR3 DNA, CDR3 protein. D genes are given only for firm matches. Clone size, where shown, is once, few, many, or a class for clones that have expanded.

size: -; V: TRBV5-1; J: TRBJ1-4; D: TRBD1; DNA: TGCGCCAGCAGCTTTGGGACAGGGGGATATGGTGAAAAACTGTTTTTT; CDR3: CASSFGTGGYGEKLFF
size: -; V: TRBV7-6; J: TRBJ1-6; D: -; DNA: TGTGCCAGCAGCTTAGCTCTAAGGGAAAGCTCCTATAATTCACCCCTCCACTTT; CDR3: CASSLALRESSYNSPLHF
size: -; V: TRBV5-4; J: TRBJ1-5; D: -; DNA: TGTGCCAGCAGCTCGGACCCTAGCAATCAGCCCCAGCATTTT; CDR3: CASSSDPSNQPQHF
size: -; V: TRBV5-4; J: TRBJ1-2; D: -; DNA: TGTGCCAGCAGCCCTTCCCCCGGGGGCGAAGCTAACTATGGCTACACCTTC; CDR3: CASSPSPGGEANYGYTF
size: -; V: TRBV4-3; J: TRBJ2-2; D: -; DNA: TGCGCCAGCAGCCAAGATAGACTAGGTGGGACCGGGGAGCTGTTTTTT; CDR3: CASSQDRLGGTGELFF
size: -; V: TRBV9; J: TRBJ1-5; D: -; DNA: TGTGCCAGCAGCCCTCGAGGGAGCAATCAGCCCCAGCATTTT; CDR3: CASSPRGSNQPQHF
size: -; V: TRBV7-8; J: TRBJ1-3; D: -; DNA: TGTGCCAGCAGCTTAGAGCGGGGTATGGGAAACACCATATATTTT; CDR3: CASSLERGMGNTIYF
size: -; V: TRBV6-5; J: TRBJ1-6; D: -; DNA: TGTGCCAGCAGGGAGGGGGGAATCAATTCACCCCTCCACTTT; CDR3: CASREGGINSPLHF
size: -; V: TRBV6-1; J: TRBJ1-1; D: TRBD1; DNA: TGTGCCAGCAGTGAAACCAGGGGGCTCACTGAAGCTTTCTTT; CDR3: CASSETRGLTEAFF
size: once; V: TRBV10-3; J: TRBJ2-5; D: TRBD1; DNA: TGTGCCATCAGGACCGGGACAGGGGTCGGGACCCAGTACTTC; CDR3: CAIRTGTGVGTQYF